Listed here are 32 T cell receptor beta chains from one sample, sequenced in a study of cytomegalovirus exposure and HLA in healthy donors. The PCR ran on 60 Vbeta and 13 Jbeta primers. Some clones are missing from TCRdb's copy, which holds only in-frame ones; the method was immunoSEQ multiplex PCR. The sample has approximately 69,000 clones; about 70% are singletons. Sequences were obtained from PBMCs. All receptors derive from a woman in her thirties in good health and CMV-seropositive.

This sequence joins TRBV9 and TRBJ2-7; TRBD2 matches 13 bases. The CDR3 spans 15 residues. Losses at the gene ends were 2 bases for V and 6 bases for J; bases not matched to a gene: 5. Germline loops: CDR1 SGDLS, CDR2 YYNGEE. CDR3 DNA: TGTGCCAGCAGCGTTGGACTAGCGGGAGTAGGCGAGCAGTACTTC. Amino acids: CASSVGLAGVGEQYF. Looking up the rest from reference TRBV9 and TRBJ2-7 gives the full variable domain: DSGVTQTPKHLITATGQRVTLRCSPRSGDLSVYWYQQSLDQGLQFLIQYYNGEERAKGNILERFSAQQFPDLHSELNLSSLELGDSALYFCASSVGLAGVGEQYFGPGTRLTVT.

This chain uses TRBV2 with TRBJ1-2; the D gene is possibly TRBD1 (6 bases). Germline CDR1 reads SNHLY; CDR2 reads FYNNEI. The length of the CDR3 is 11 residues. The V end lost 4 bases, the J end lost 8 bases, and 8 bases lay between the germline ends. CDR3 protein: CASSGQAGYTF. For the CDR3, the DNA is TGTGCCAGCAGTGGACAGGCCGGCTACACCTTC.

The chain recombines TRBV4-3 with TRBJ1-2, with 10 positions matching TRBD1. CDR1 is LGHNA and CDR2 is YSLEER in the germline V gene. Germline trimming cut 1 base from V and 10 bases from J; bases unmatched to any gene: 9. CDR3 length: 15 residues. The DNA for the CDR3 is TGCGCCAGCAGCCAAGCTAAATCCGGGACAGGGGCCTACACCTTC. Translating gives CASSQAKSGTGAYTF.

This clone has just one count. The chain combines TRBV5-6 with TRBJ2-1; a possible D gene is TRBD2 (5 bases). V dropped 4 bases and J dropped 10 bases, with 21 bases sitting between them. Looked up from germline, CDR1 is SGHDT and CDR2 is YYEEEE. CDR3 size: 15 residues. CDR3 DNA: TGTGCCAGCAGCCCTCGCGGGTCCCCATTGACGGAGCAGTTCTTC. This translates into CASSPRGSPLTEQFF.

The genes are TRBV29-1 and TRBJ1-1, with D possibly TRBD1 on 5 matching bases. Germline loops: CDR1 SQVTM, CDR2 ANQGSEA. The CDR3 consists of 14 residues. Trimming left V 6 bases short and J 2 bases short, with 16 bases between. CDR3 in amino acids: CSVGQTDQNTEAFF. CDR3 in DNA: TGCAGCGTAGGGCAGACAGACCAAAACACTGAAGCTTTCTTT.

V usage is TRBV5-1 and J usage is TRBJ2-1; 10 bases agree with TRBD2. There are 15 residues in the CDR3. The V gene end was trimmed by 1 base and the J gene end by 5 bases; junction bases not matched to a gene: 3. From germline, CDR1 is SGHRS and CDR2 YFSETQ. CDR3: CASSLRLAGDNEQFF. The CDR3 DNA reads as TGCGCCAGCAGCTTGAGGCTAGCGGGAGACAATGAGCAGTTCTTC. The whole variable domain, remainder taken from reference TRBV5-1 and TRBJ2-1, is KAGVTQTPRYLIKTRGQQVTLSCSPISGHRSVSWYQQTPGQGLQFLFEYFSETQRNKGNFPGRFSGRQFSNSRSEMNVSTLELGDSALYLCASSLRLAGDNEQFFGPGTRLTVL.

CDR3 coding DNA: TGTGCCAGCTCACCACTAGACAGGGCCGGGGCCAACGTCCTGACTTTC. Amino acids: CASSPLDRAGANVLTF. V and J are TRBV18 and TRBJ2-6; 7 bases are a match to TRBD1. The V gene end was trimmed by 1 base and the J gene end by 4 bases; junction bases not matched to a gene: 4. Germline V lookup: CDR1 KGHSH, CDR2 LQKENI. The CDR3 covers 16 residues.

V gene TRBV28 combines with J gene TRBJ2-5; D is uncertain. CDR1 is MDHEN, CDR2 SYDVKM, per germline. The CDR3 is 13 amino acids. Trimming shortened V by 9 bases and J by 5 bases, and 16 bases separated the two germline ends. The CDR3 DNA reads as TGTGCCAGTACCCGCGGAGTAGCCGAGACCCAGTACTTC. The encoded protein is CASTRGVAETQYF. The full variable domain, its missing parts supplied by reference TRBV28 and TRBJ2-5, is DVKVTQSSRYLVKRTGEKVFLECVQDMDHENMFWYRQDPGLGLRLIYFSYDVKMKEKGDIPEGYSVSREKKERFSLILESASTNQTSMYLCASTRGVAETQYFGPGTRLLVL.

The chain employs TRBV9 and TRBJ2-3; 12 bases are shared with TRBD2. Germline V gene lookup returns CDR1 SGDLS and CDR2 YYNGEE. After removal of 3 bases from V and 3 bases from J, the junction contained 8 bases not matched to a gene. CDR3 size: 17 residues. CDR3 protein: CASSAPQTSGSTDTQYF. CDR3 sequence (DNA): TGTGCCAGCAGCGCACCCCAGACTAGCGGGAGTACAGATACGCAGTATTTT.

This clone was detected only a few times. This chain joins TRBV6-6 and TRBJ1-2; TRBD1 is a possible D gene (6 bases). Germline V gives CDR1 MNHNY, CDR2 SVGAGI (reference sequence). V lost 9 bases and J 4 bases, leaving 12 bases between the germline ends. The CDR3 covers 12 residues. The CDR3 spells CASTDRPYGYTF. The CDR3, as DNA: TGTGCCAGTACGGACAGACCCTATGGCTACACCTTC.

The CDR3 DNA sequence: TGTGCCAGCTCGGGGGAAATATACAATGAGCAGTTCTTC. The encoded protein is CASSGEIYNEQFF. This sequence joins TRBV7-9 and TRBJ2-1; D might be TRBD2 (6 bases). V was shortened by 8 bases and J by 4 bases, with 12 bases between the two germline ends. CDR3 length equals 13 residues. Looked up from germline, CDR1 is SEHNR and CDR2 is FQNEAQ (reference sequence).

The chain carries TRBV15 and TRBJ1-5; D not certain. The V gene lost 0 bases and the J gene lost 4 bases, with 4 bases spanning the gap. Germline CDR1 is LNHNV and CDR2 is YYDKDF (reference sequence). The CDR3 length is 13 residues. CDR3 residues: CATSRDYNQPQHF. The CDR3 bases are TGTGCCACCAGCAGAGACTATAATCAGCCCCAGCATTTT.

The CDR3 loop is CASRTSGTDTQYF. DNA of the CDR3: TGTGCCAGCAGGACTAGCGGCACAGATACGCAGTATTTT. The chain carries TRBV6-5 and TRBJ2-3, with TRBD2 matching over 8 bases. This CDR3 comprises 13 residues. The V gene's germline CDR1 is MNHEY and CDR2 SVGAGI. The trim removed 6 bases at V and 1 base at J, leaving 0 bases unmatched.

The CDR3 coding sequence is TGTGCCAGCAGCTTAGCACAGGCCTTCACCGGGGAGCTGTTTTTT. Protein sequence: CASSLAQAFTGELFF. J is TRBJ2-2 and V is TRBV7-9; D might be TRBD1 (5 bases). The CDR3 sequence is 15 residues long. CDR1 and CDR2 (germline): SEHNR, FQNEAQ (reference sequence). Trimming took 0 bases from V and 4 from J, leaving 9 bases between them.

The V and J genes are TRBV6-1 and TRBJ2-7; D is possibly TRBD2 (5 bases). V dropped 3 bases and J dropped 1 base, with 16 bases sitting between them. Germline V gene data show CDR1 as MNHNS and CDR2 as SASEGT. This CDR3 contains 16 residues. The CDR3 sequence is CASSDHQRNPSYEQYF. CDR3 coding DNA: TGTGCCAGCAGTGACCATCAGCGGAACCCTTCCTACGAGCAGTACTTC.

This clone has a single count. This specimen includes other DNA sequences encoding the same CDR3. The CDR3 loop reads CASRLTLNQPQHF. The CDR3 coding sequence is TGTGCCAGCAGGTTGACATTAAATCAGCCCCAGCATTTT. V is TRBV6-5 and J is TRBJ1-5; D is unclear. The CDR3 extends over 13 amino acids. Trimming left V 6 bases short and J 4 bases short, with 10 bases between. Germline lookup yields CDR1 MNHEY and CDR2 SVGAGI.

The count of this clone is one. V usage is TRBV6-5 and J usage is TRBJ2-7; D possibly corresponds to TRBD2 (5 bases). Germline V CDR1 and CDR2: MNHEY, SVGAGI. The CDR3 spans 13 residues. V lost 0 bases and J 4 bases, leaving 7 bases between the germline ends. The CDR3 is CASSYSRGYEQYF. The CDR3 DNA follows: TGTGCCAGCAGTTACTCGAGAGGGTACGAGCAGTACTTC.

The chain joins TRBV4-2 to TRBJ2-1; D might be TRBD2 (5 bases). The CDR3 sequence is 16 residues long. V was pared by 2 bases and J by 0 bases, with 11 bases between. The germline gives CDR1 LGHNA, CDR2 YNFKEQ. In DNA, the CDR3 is TGTGCCAGCAGCCAAAGCGGCGTGGGCTCCTACAATGAGCAGTTCTTC. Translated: CASSQSGVGSYNEQFF.

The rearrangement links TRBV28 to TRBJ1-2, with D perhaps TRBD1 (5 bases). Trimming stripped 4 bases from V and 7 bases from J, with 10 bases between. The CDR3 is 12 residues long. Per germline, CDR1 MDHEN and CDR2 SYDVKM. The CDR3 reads CASSSIRAGYTF. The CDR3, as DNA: TGTGCCAGCAGTTCGATCAGGGCTGGCTACACCTTC.

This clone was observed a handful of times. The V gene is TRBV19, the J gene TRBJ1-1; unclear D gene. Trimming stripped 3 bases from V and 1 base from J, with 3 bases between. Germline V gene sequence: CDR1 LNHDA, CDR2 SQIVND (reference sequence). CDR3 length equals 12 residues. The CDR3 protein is CASSIQNTEAFF. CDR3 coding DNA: TGTGCCAGTAGTATTCAGAACACTGAAGCTTTCTTT.

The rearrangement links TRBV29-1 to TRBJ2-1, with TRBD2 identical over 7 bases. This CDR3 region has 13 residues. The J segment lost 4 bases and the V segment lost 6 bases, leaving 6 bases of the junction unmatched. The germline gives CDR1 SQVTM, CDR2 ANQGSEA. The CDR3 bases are TGCAGCGTGAGCGGGATTGTGTACAATGAGCAGTTCTTC. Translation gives CSVSGIVYNEQFF.

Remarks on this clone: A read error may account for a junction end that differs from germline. CDR3 bases: TGTGCCAGCAGACCGATCAAACAGGGAAGGACCCACTTC. This encodes CASRPIKQGRTHF. V gene TRBV6-5 combines with J gene TRBJ2-7; D may be TRBD1 (6 bases). CDR3 length: 13 amino acids. Germline CDR1 reads MNHEY; CDR2 reads SVGAGI.

The CDR3 region is CAWRIAGGTYEQYF. CDR3 in DNA: TGTGCCTGGAGAATAGCGGGAGGCACCTACGAGCAGTACTTC. The chain uses TRBV30 and TRBJ2-7; 10 positions agree with TRBD2. CDR1 is GTSNPN, CDR2 SVGIG, per germline (reference sequence). This CDR3 is built from 14 residues. V lost 3 bases and J lost 2; bases outside the gene matches: 4. The full variable domain, rest sourced from reference TRBV30 and TRBJ2-7, is SQTIHQWPATLVQPVGSPLSLECTVEGTSNPNLYWYRQAAGRGLQLLFYSVGIGQISSEVPQNLSASRPQDRQFILSSKKLLLSDSGFYLCAWRIAGGTYEQYFGPGTRLTVT.

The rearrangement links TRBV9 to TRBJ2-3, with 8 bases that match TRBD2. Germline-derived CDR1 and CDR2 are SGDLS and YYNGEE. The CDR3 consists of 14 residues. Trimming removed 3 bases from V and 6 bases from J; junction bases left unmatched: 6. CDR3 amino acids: CASSAGTRGDTQYF. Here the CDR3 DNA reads TGTGCCAGCAGCGCCGGGACTAGGGGGGATACGCAGTATTTT.

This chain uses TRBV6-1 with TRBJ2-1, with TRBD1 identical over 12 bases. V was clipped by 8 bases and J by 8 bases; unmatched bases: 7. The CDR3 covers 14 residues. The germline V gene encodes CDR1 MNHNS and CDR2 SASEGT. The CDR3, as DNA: TGTGCCAGCGGGGGGACAGGGGGCATCGATGAGCAGTTCTTC. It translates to CASGGTGGIDEQFF.

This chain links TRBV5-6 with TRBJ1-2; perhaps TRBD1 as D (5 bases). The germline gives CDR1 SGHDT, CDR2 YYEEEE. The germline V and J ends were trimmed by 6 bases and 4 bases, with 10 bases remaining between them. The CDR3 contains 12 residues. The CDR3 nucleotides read TGTGCCAGCACCAGGGAAGCCTATGGCTACACCTTC. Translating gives CASTREAYGYTF.

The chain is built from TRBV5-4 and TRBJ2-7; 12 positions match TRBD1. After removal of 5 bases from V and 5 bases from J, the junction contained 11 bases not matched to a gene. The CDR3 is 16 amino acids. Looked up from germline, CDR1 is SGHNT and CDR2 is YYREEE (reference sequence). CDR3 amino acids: CASSYTRGQGADEQYF. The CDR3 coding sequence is TGTGCCAGCAGTTATACGAGGGGACAGGGGGCTGACGAGCAGTACTTC. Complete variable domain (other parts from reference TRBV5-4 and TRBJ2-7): ETGVTQSPTHLIKTRGQQVTLRCSSQSGHNTVSWYQQALGQGPQFIFQYYREEENGRGNFPPRFSGLQFPNYSSELNVNALELDDSALYLCASSYTRGQGADEQYFGPGTRLTVT.

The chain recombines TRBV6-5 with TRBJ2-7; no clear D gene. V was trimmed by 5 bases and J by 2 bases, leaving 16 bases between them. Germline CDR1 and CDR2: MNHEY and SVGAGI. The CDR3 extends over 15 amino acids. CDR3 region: CASSRPTIPPYEQYF. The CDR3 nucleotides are TGTGCCAGCAGTCGCCCGACAATTCCTCCCTACGAGCAGTACTTC.

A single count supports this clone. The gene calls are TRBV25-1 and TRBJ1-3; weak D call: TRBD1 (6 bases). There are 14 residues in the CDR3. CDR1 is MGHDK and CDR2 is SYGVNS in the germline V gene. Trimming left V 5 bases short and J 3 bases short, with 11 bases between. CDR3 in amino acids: CASSPQGSGNTIYF. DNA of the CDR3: TGTGCCAGCAGTCCACAGGGAAGTGGAAACACCATATATTTT.

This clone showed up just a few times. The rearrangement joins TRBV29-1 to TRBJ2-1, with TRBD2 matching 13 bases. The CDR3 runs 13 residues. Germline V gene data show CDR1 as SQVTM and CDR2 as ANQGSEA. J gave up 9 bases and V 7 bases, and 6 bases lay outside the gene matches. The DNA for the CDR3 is TGCAGCGGCGGGACTAGCGGGAAGGGTGAGCAGTTCTTC. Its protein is CSGGTSGKGEQFF.

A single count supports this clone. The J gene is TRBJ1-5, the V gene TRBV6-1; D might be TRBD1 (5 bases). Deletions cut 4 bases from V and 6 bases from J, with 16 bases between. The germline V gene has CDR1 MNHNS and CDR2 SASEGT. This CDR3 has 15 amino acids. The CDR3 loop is CASSGAGGFGQPQHF. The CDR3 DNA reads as TGTGCCAGCAGTGGTGCGGGGGGGTTCGGTCAGCCCCAGCATTTT.

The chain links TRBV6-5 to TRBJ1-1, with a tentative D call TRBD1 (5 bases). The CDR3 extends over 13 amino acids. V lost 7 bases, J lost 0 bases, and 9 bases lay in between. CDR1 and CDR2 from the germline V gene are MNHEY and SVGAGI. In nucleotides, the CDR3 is TGTGCCAGCAACAGGCTCATGAACACTGAAGCTTTCTTT. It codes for CASNRLMNTEAFF.